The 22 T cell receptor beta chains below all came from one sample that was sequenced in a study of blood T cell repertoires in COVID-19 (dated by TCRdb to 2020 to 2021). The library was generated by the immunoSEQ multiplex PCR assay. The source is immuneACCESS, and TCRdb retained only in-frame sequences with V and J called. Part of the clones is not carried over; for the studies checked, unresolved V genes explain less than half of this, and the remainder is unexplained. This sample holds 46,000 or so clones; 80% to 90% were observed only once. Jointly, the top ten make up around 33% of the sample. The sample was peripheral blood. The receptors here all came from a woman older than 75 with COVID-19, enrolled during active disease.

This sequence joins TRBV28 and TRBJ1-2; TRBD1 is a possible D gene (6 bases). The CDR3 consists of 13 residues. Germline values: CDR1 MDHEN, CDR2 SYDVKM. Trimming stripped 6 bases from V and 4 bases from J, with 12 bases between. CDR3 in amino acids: CASSLGQIYGYTF. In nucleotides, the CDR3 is TGTGCCAGCAGCCTCGGACAGATCTATGGCTACACCTTC.

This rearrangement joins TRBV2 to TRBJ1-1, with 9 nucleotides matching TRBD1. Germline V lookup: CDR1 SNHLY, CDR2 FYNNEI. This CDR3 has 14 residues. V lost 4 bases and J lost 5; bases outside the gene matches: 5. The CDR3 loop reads CASSGTGVGTEAFF. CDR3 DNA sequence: TGTGCCAGCAGTGGGACAGGGGTAGGTACTGAAGCTTTCTTT.

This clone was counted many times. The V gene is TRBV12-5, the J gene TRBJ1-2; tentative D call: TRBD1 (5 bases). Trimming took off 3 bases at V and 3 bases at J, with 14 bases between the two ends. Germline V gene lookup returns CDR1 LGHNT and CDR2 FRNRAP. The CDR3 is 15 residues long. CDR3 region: CASGFLTAAHYGYTF. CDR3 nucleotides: TGTGCTAGTGGTTTTCTGACAGCAGCGCACTATGGCTACACCTTC.

CDR3 region: CASSLVYSTDTQYF. CDR3 nucleotides: TGTGCCAGCAGCTTAGTCTATAGCACAGATACGCAGTATTTT. This chain links TRBV7-9 with TRBJ2-3; no firm D call. V lost 1 base, J lost 0 bases, and 5 bases lay in between. Per germline, CDR1 SEHNR and CDR2 FQNEAQ (reference sequence). This CDR3 region has 14 residues.

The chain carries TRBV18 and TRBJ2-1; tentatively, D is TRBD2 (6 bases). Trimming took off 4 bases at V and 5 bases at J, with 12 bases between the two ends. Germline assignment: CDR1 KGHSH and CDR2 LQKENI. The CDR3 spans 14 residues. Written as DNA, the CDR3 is TGTGCCAGCTCACGGCCTAGCGCTGACAATGAGCAGTTCTTC. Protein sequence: CASSRPSADNEQFF.

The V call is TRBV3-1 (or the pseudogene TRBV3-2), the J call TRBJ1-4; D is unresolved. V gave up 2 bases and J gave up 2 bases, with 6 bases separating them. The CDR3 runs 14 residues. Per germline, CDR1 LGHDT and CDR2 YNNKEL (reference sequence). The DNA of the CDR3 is TGTGCCAGCAGCCAATCGAGGACTAATGAAAAACTGTTTTTT. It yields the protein CASSQSRTNEKLFF.

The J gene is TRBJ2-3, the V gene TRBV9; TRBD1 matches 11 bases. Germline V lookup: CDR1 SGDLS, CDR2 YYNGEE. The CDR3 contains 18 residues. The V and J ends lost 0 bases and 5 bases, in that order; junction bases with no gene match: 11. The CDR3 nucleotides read TGTGCCAGCAGCGTAGCAAAGGGGACAGGGGGATCAGGAGATACGCAGTATTTT. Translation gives CASSVAKGTGGSGDTQYF. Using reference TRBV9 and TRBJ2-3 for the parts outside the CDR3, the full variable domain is DSGVTQTPKHLITATGQRVTLRCSPRSGDLSVYWYQQSLDQGLQFLIQYYNGEERAKGNILERFSAQQFPDLHSELNLSSLELGDSALYFCASSVAKGTGGSGDTQYFGPGTRLTVL.

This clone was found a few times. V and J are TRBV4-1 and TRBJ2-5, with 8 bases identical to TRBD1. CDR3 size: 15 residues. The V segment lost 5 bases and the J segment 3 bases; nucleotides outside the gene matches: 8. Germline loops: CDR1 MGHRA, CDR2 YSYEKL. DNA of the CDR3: TGCGCCAGCAGCGTCAGTTGGACAGGGAAAGAGACCCAGTACTTC. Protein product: CASSVSWTGKETQYF.

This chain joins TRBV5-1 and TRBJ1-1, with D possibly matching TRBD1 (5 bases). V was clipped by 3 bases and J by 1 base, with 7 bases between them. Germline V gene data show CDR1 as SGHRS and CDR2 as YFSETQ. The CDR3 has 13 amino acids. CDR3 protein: CASSYDRNTEAFF. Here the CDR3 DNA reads TGCGCCAGCAGCTACGACAGGAACACTGAAGCTTTCTTT.

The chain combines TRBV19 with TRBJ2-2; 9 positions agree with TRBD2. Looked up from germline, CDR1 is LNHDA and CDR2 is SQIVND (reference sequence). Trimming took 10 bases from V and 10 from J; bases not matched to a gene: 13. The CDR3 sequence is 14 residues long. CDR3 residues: CATKPVAGGAELFF. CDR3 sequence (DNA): TGTGCCACTAAACCAGTGGCGGGGGGGGCGGAGCTGTTTTTT.

CDR3 loop: CASSQDFNRGNTGELFF. CDR3 coding DNA: TGCGCCAGCAGCCAAGATTTTAACAGGGGAAACACCGGGGAGCTGTTTTTT. The chain employs TRBV4-3 and TRBJ2-2; 7 bases line up with TRBD1. Germline V gene data show CDR1 as LGHNA and CDR2 as YSLEER. This CDR3 is built from 17 residues. V lost 0 bases and J lost 2; bases outside the gene matches: 6.

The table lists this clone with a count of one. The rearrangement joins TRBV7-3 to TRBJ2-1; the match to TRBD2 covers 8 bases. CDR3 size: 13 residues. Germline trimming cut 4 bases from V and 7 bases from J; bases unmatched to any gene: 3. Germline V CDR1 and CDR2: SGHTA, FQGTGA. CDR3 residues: CASSSGGPNEQFF. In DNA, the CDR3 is TGTGCCAGCAGCTCGGGGGGGCCGAATGAGCAGTTCTTC. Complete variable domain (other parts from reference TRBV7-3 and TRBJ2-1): GAGVSQTPSNKVTEKGKYVELRCDPISGHTALYWYRQSLGQGPEFLIYFQGTGAADDSGLPNDRFFAVRPEGSVSTLKIQRTERGDSAVYLCASSSGGPNEQFFGPGTRLTVL.

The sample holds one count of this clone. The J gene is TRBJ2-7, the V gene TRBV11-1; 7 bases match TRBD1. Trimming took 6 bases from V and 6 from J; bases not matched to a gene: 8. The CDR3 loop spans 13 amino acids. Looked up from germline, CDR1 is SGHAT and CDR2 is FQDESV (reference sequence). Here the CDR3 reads CASSPGAGGEQYF. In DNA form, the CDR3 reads TGTGCCAGCAGTCCCGGAGCAGGGGGCGAGCAGTACTTC.

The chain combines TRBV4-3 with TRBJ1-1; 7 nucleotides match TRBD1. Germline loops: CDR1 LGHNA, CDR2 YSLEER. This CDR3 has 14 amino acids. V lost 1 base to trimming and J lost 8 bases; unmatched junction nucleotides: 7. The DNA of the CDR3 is TGCGCCAGCAGCCAAGCTCGGACAGGTAAGGAAGCTTTCTTT. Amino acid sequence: CASSQARTGKEAFF.

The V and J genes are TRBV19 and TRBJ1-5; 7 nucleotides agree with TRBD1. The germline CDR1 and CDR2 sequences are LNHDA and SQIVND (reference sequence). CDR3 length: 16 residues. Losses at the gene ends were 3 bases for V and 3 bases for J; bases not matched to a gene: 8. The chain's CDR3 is CASSMAPDRFNQPQHF. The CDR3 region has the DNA TGTGCCAGTAGTATGGCCCCGGACAGGTTCAATCAGCCCCAGCATTTT.

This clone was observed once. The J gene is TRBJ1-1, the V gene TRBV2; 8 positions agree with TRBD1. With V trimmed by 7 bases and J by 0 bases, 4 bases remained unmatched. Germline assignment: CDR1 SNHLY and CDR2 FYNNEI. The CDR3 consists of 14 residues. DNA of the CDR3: TGTGCCAGCACCCGACAGGGGATGAACACTGAAGCTTTCTTT. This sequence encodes CASTRQGMNTEAFF.

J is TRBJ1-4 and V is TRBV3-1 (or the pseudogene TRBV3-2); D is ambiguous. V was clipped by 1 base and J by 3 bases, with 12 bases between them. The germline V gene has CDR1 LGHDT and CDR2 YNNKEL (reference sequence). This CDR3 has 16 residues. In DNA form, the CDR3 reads TGTGCCAGCAGCCAAGTGGGAGAGTGGGCTAATGAAAAACTGTTTTTT. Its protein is CASSQVGEWANEKLFF.

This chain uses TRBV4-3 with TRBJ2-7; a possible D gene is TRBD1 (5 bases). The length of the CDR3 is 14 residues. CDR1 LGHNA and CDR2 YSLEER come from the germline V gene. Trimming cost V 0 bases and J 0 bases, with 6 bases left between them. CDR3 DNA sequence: TGCGCCAGCAGCCAAGATGGGGCCTCCTACGAGCAGTACTTC. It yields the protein CASSQDGASYEQYF.

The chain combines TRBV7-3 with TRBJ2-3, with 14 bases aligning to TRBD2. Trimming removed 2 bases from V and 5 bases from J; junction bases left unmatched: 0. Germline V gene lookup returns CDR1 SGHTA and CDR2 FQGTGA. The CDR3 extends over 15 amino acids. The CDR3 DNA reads TGTGCCAGCAGCTTAGGGACTAGCGGGGGAGATACGCAGTATTTT. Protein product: CASSLGTSGGDTQYF.

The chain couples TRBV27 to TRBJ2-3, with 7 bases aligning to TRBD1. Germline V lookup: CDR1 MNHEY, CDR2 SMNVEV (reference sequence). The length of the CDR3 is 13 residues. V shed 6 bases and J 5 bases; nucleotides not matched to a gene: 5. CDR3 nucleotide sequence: TGTGCCAGCAGACAGGGGAATGTAGATACGCAGTATTTT. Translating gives CASRQGNVDTQYF.

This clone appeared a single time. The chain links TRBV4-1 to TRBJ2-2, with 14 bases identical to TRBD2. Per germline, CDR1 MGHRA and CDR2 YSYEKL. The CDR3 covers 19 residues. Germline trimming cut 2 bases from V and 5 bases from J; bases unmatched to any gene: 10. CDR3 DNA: TGCGCCAGCAGCCAACGCGGACTAGCGGGGGGCGTTGGGACCGGGGAGCTGTTTTTT. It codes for CASSQRGLAGGVGTGELFF.

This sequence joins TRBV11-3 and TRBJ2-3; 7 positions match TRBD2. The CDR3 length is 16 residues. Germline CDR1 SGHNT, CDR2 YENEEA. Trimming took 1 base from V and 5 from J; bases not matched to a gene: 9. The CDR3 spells CASSLAAGAQGDTQYF. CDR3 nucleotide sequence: TGTGCCAGCAGCTTAGCGGCGGGAGCTCAAGGAGATACGCAGTATTTT.